The rows below give T cell receptor beta chains drawn from one sample of a study of blood T cell repertoires in COVID-19. The data were produced by immunoSEQ multiplex PCR, yet TCRdb's version contains in-frame clones alone and is incomplete. The sample has about 150,000 clones; 87% are singletons. Sequencing was carried out using PBMCs or T cells enriched from blood (not recorded which). The receptors originated from a woman aged 45-65 years who had recovered from COVID-19. Each CDR3 is given with its conserved first and last residue. Fields, in order: J gene, V gene, CDR3 protein.

TRBJ1-3	TRBV6-5	CASSTYWSSGNTIYF
TRBJ2-7	TRBV11-2	CASSLESPGGTPDYEQYF
TRBJ1-5	TRBV25-1	CASSGGADHPQHF
TRBJ2-2	TRBV7-2	CASSFRDRDTGELFF
TRBJ1-2	TRBV28	CASRDRTGKIANYGYTF
TRBJ2-3	TRBV11-2	CASRAVTIQGSEADTQYF
TRBJ2-3	TRBV28	CASSLDPTGLTDTQYF
TRBJ2-2	TRBV7-2	CASSDRQGVGELFF
TRBJ2-1	TRBV15	CATSRGAGGPYNEQFF
TRBJ2-6	TRBV28	CASYTGAYSGANVLTF
TRBJ2-1	TRBV11-2	CASSLGQEKFYNEQFF
TRBJ2-7	TRBV30	CAWRGDSSYEQYF
TRBJ2-2	TRBV19	CASSPSWGTGTGELFF
TRBJ2-5	TRBV5-1	CASSLGQLETQYF
TRBJ2-2	TRBV30	CAWGLASAVTGELFF
TRBJ2-1	TRBV29-1	CSVEESLAGGAFF
TRBJ2-3	TRBV7-3	CASSPEGLAGDTQYF
TRBJ2-5	TRBV5-4	CASSLGGGQETQYF
TRBJ1-5	TRBV6-1	CASSDSGGLDQPQHF
TRBJ1-2	TRBV28	CASSFRGVYGYTF
TRBJ1-4	TRBV9	CASSVGAGGGEKLFF
TRBJ1-5	TRBV19	CASSTTGRNQPQHF
TRBJ1-6	TRBV5-1	CASSLEGREYSPLHF
TRBJ1-1	TRBV19	CASSVRQGQTMNTEAFF
TRBJ1-2	TRBV2	CASSRPTGGYGYTF
TRBJ2-1	TRBV10-3	CASSRGSSYNEQFF
TRBJ1-6	TRBV11-2	CASSLVNTNSPLHF